A selection of T cell receptor beta chains follows, all from one sample in a study of beta chain features in type 1 diabetes. Libraries were prepared by immunoSEQ multiplex PCR; TCRdb keeps only in-frame clonotypes and omits some of them. Seen here are roughly 340,000 clones, approximately 13% observed once, and the top ten hold roughly 0.015%. Sequences were obtained from naive CD4+ T cells from blood. The receptors originated from a woman between 18 and 29 years old with type 1 diabetes. Each CDR3 is given with its conserved first and last residue. A D gene is named only where the DNA matches it firmly.

TRBD1 | TRBV6-5 | CASSPDRNSYEQYF
NA | TRBV18 | CASSLEVAARVQYF
TRBD1 | TRBV9 | CASSVARGTGGVYGYTF
TRBD2 | TRBV11-2 | CASSLTGTSGRTYEQYF
TRBD2 | TRBV2 | CASSEGLAGSSYEQYF
NA | TRBV4-1 | CASSPTLRQGYGYTF
TRBD2 | TRBV5-4 | CASSLPSGTYNEQFF
NA | TRBV7-6 | CASSLAPVPARFLNYGYTF
TRBD2 | TRBV30 | CAWSISGTHTDTQYF
NA | TRBV20-1 | CSALRETQYF
NA | TRBV6-5 | CASSYSRDTGELFF
NA | TRBV9 | CASSVGTASNQPQHF
NA | TRBV4-3 | CASSHKIAALDRPSTDTQYF
TRBD1 | TRBV28 | CASSVPSPGTEITDTQYF
NA | TRBV29-1 | CSVRRDTNTEAFF
NA | TRBV27 | CASSLSAARIQETQYF
NA | TRBV4-3 | CASSQVGPQDYGYTF
NA | TRBV30 | CAWRLQGGQTQYF
NA | TRBV6-5 | CASSYGARYNEQFF
TRBD1 | TRBV5-1 | CASSIDRDRATGELFF
TRBD2 | TRBV4-1 | CASSPTSGLYNEQFF
NA | TRBV30 | CACPSTEAFF
TRBD1 | TRBV19 | CASSMGDRGVNYGYTF
TRBD2 | TRBV9 | CASSVEPSGSYEQYF
TRBD2 | TRBV4-3 | CASSLSLTSGRISYNEQFF
NA | TRBV11-3 | CASSRAAGTASSYNEQFF
TRBD2 | TRBV7-2 | CASSLRLAVYNEQFF
NA | TRBV9 | CASSVYEFFGNEQFF
TRBD2 | TRBV4-1 | CASSHRRGTDTQYF
NA | TRBV27 | CASSFYSPAGGQNTEAFF
NA | TRBV20-1 | CSARRDPGYTF
TRBD2 | TRBV4-3 | CASSQGGGKTHTQYF
TRBD1 | TRBV5-1 | CASSFALTGAAGELFF
NA | TRBV30 | CAWSSGLNTEAFF
NA | TRBV4-2 | CASSHPDRTNYGYTF
TRBD2 | TRBV6-5 | CASSYSTVAGDTQYF
NA | TRBV7-8 | CASSLVSRDIQYF
NA | TRBV11-2 | CASRYTQGSGANVLTF
TRBD1 | TRBV5-1 | CASSLDGQGNEKLFF
NA | TRBV9 | CASSVGQANNIQYF